These 30 T cell receptor beta chains came from one sample sequenced in a study of control samples from healthy donors and cancer patients. Sequenced by immunoSEQ multiplex PCR; TCRdb stores in-frame clones only, minus some. The data contain 200,000 or so clones, roughly 94% of them seen just once; the ten biggest clones take up approximately 1.6%. The sequenced material came from blood. The receptor set was obtained from a man between 45 and 60 years old in good health.

This clone was seen a few times. V usage is TRBV4-3 and J usage is TRBJ2-7; 11 bases are shared with TRBD2. Unmatched junction bases numbered 3, after V lost 4 bases and J lost 1 base. The CDR3 sequence is 15 residues long. CDR1 and CDR2 from the germline V gene are LGHNA and YSLEER. The CDR3 DNA follows: TGCGCCAGCAGCCTAACTAGCGGGGGATCCTACGAGCAGTACTTC. Translating it yields CASSLTSGGSYEQYF.

This CDR3 is CASSLGSGGSERELFF. Written as DNA, the CDR3 is TGCGCCAGCAGCTTGGGTAGCGGGGGCTCTGAAAGGGAGCTGTTTTTT. The chain couples TRBV5-1 to TRBJ2-2; 9 bases are a match to TRBD2. The junction had 9 bases not matched to a gene; V was cut back by 0 bases and J by 9 bases. The CDR3 is 16 amino acids. Germline V gene sequence: CDR1 SGHRS, CDR2 YFSETQ.

The chain is built from TRBV7-2 and TRBJ2-3; D uncertain. In germline, CDR1 is SGHTA, CDR2 FQGNSA. Trimming stripped 5 bases from V and 2 bases from J, with 11 bases between. CDR3 size: 14 residues. CDR3 residues: CASSRPLATDTQYF. In nucleotides, the CDR3 is TGTGCCAGCAGCCGTCCACTTGCCACAGATACGCAGTATTTT.

The V and J genes are TRBV7-2 and TRBJ1-5; no firm D call. V was clipped by 5 bases and J by 5 bases, with 13 bases between them. CDR3 length: 14 residues. In germline, CDR1 is SGHTA, CDR2 FQGNSA. The CDR3: CASSLWQADQPQHF. The CDR3 region has the DNA TGTGCCAGCAGCCTCTGGCAGGCGGATCAGCCCCAGCATTTT.

About this clone itself: The same CDR3 can be traced to other DNA sequences in this sample. CDR3 DNA sequence: TGTGCCAGTAGTATAGTGGGAGAATGGCAGCCCCAGCATTTT. Protein sequence: CASSIVGEWQPQHF. This sequence joins TRBV19 and TRBJ1-5; D ambiguous. The length of the CDR3 is 14 residues. The germline CDR1 and CDR2 sequences are LNHDA and SQIVND (reference sequence). V was pared by 1 base and J by 7 bases, with 11 bases between.

This clone was recorded only once. The chain has TRBV28 and TRBJ1-1; D might be TRBD1 (5 bases). CDR3 length: 13 amino acids. The germline V and J ends were trimmed by 4 bases and 5 bases, with 11 bases remaining between them. Germline lookup yields CDR1 MDHEN and CDR2 SYDVKM. The CDR3 region is CASSSGSGTEAFF. The CDR3 DNA follows: TGTGCCAGCAGTTCAGGGAGCGGGACTGAAGCTTTCTTT.

DNA for the CDR3: TGTGCCAGCAGCCACAGTTGGGGCACGAGACAGGGTGGAGAAAAACTGTTTTTT. Residues: CASSHSWGTRQGGEKLFF. This chain joins TRBV3-1 (or the pseudogene TRBV3-2) and TRBJ1-4, with 7 bases lining up with TRBD1. Trimming removed 3 bases from V and 8 bases from J; junction bases left unmatched: 18. This CDR3 is built from 18 residues. The V gene's germline CDR1 is LGHDT and CDR2 YNNKEL (reference sequence).

The chain combines TRBV6-2 or TRBV6-3 with TRBJ1-2; D might be TRBD1 (6 bases). The V and J ends lost 4 bases and 8 bases respectively, with 14 bases between them. The V gene's germline CDR1 is MNHEY and CDR2 SVGEGT. The CDR3 runs to 13 residues. The CDR3 nucleotides are TGTGCCAGCAGTTTCCGGGACACTCGGGGCTACACCTTC. Translation: CASSFRDTRGYTF.

The chain links TRBV6-5 to TRBJ1-5; TRBD1 agrees at 7 bases. The germline CDR1 and CDR2 sequences are MNHEY and SVGAGI. J lost 3 bases, V lost 6 bases, and 8 bases had no gene match. This CDR3 spans 15 amino acids. CDR3 amino acids: CASSPGTALNQPQHF. CDR3 DNA: TGTGCCAGCAGCCCCGGGACAGCGCTCAATCAGCCCCAGCATTTT.

The chain joins TRBV25-1 to TRBJ1-3; D gene uncertain. The CDR3 runs to 11 residues. Germline lookup yields CDR1 MGHDK and CDR2 SYGVNS. The V end was cut by 1 base, the J end by 7 bases, with 2 bases between. The CDR3: CASSESNTIYF. The CDR3 coding sequence is TGTGCCAGCAGTGAATCGAACACCATATATTTT.

This sequence joins TRBV18 and TRBJ2-5; D not certain. The CDR3 is 13 residues long. From germline, CDR1 is KGHSH and CDR2 LQKENI. Trimming took 2 bases from V and 5 from J, leaving 9 bases between them. Written as DNA, the CDR3 is TGTGCCAGCTCACCAATGAGGTCCGAGACCCAGTACTTC. It yields the protein CASSPMRSETQYF.

The chain uses TRBV6-5 and TRBJ1-2, with 9 bases fitting TRBD1. The V and J ends lost 6 bases and 4 bases, in that order; junction bases with no gene match: 6. The CDR3 is 14 residues long. Germline CDR1 MNHEY, CDR2 SVGAGI. The DNA of the CDR3 is TGTGCCAGCAGAACGACAGGGGGATCCTATGGCTACACCTTC. Amino acids: CASRTTGGSYGYTF.

This clone has only one observation. The chain combines TRBV27 with TRBJ2-3; D uncertain. CDR1 MNHEY and CDR2 SMNVEV come from the germline V gene (reference sequence). There are 14 residues in the CDR3. The V end was cut by 5 bases, the J end by 7 bases, with 16 bases between. CDR3 coding DNA: TGTGCCAGCAGTCTTCTCCCGACTGGATATACGCAGTATTTT. This codes for CASSLLPTGYTQYF.

The chain recombines TRBV5-6 with TRBJ1-6; TRBD1 is a possible D gene (5 bases). This CDR3 is built from 15 residues. The V end lost 4 bases, the J end lost 7 bases, and 15 bases lay between the germline ends. Germline CDR1 reads SGHDT; CDR2 reads YYEEEE. CDR3 DNA: TGTGCCAGCAGCGGGGCACGGGTAAGGAATTCACCCCTCCACTTT. Amino acids: CASSGARVRNSPLHF.

The rearrangement uses TRBV18 and TRBJ1-4; TRBD1 matches 10 bases. The CDR3 is 15 amino acids. The germline CDR1 and CDR2 sequences are KGHSH and LQKENI. The V gene end was trimmed by 0 bases and the J gene end by 7 bases; junction bases not matched to a gene: 2. The CDR3 bases are TGTGCCAGCTCACCACCTGACAGGGGGCTTGAAAAACTGTTTTTT. Translation gives CASSPPDRGLEKLFF.

This chain uses TRBV11-2 with TRBJ2-7; possibly TRBD1 for D (6 bases). The CDR3 covers 15 residues. Trimming shortened V by 1 base and J by 2 bases, and 12 bases separated the two germline ends. Germline lookup yields CDR1 SGHAT and CDR2 FQNNGV. For the CDR3, the DNA is TGTGCCAGCAGCTTAGTCAAGGGGGTGGCCTACGAGCAGTACTTC. Translating gives CASSLVKGVAYEQYF. The whole variable domain, filled in from reference TRBV11-2 and TRBJ2-7, reads EAGVAQSPRYKIIEKRQSVAFWCNPISGHATLYWYQQILGQGPKLLIQFQNNGVVDDSQLPKDRFSAERLKGVDSTLKIQPAKLEDSAVYLCASSLVKGVAYEQYFGPGTRLTVT.

This clone was counted once. Other DNA sequences of this sample code for an identical CDR3. The chain combines TRBV5-1 with TRBJ2-5; no reliable D call. The V gene lost 2 bases and the J gene lost 8 bases, with 19 bases spanning the gap. The CDR3 sequence is 15 residues long. Germline assignment: CDR1 SGHRS and CDR2 YFSETQ. Here the CDR3 DNA reads TGCGCCAGCAGCTTAGAATCCCGTGGGTATGAAACCCAGTACTTC. Translation: CASSLESRGYETQYF.

The V call is TRBV23-1, the J call TRBJ1-5, with 7 bases lining up with TRBD1. TRBV23-1 is classed as an ORF, of uncertain function. After removal of 4 bases from V and 1 base from J, the junction contained 1 base not matched to a gene. This CDR3 is built from 14 residues. The CDR3 loop is CASSRQGSNQPQHF. The CDR3 DNA reads as TGCGCCAGCAGTCGACAGGGAAGCAATCAGCCCCAGCATTTT.

This chain connects TRBV7-2 to TRBJ1-2; the D gene is possibly TRBD1 (5 bases). CDR3 length: 15 amino acids. Germline values: CDR1 SGHTA, CDR2 FQGNSA. Trimming removed 4 bases at V and 4 bases at J, with 16 bases between. The chain's CDR3 is CASSSSEGWIYGYTF. The CDR3, as DNA: TGTGCCAGCAGCTCCAGCGAGGGGTGGATCTATGGCTACACCTTC.

This chain uses TRBV7-2 with TRBJ2-5, with D unclear. Germline CDR1 SGHTA, CDR2 FQGNSA. This CDR3 contains 11 residues. Trimming pared 5 bases from V and 3 bases from J, leaving 4 bases between. CDR3 region: CASSLKETQYF. The CDR3 coding sequence is TGTGCCAGCAGCCTAAAAGAGACCCAGTACTTC.

This clone has only a few counts. The CDR3 coding sequence is TGTGCCACCAGCAGAGGGGGGAGTGATAATGAAAAACTGTTTTTT. It codes for CATSRGGSDNEKLFF. This sequence joins TRBV15 and TRBJ1-4; maybe TRBD1 (5 bases). The CDR3 consists of 15 residues. The ends were cut back, 1 base at V and 4 bases at J, with 10 bases in the middle. Per germline, CDR1 LNHNV and CDR2 YYDKDF (reference sequence).

The chain joins TRBV14 to TRBJ1-2, with 7 bases aligning to TRBD1. After removal of 5 bases from V and 4 bases from J, the junction contained 7 bases not matched to a gene. Germline lookup yields CDR1 SGHDN and CDR2 FVKESK. The CDR3 is made up of 14 amino acids. The CDR3 here is CASSSQGMAYGYTF. In DNA, the CDR3 is TGTGCCAGCAGCTCACAGGGGATGGCCTATGGCTACACCTTC.

V gene TRBV30 combines with J gene TRBJ1-1, with TRBD1 matching 11 bases. CDR3 length equals 14 residues. Germline CDR1 GTSNPN, CDR2 SVGIG (reference sequence). The V and J ends lost 1 base and 11 bases, in that order; junction bases with no gene match: 9. The CDR3 DNA reads as TGTGCCTGGAGTGGTGGACAGGGGGCGCTTAGGGCTTTCTTT. It translates to CAWSGGQGALRAFF.

Remarks on this clone: Mismatch with germline at one junction end may stem from a read error. This sequence joins TRBV6-1 and TRBJ1-1, with D perhaps TRBD1 (5 bases). This CDR3 has 13 residues. Germline V gene sequence: CDR1 MNHNS, CDR2 SASEGT. The CDR3 region is CASREDRNTEAFF. The DNA for the CDR3 is TGTGCCAGCAGGGAAGACAGGAACACTGAAGCTTTCTTT.

This clone was recorded only once. The chain couples TRBV5-1 to TRBJ2-6, with D perhaps TRBD1 (5 bases). From germline, CDR1 is SGHRS and CDR2 YFSETQ. V was trimmed by 4 bases and J by 5 bases, leaving 13 bases between them. This CDR3 comprises 15 residues. The CDR3 here is CASSGALGRANVLTF. The CDR3 coding sequence is TGCGCCAGCAGCGGGGCGCTAGGGAGGGCCAACGTCCTGACTTTC.

This chain joins TRBV2 and TRBJ2-7, with 8 bases fitting TRBD1. V was pared by 5 bases and J by 5 bases, with 20 bases of the junction left unmatched. CDR3 length equals 18 residues. Germline V lookup: CDR1 SNHLY, CDR2 FYNNEI. The CDR3, as DNA: TGTGCCAGCAGTATTTCGTTGGACAGGGTAGGACTCGGCGACGAGCAGTACGTC. Translation: CASSISLDRVGLGDEQYV.

The chain recombines TRBV5-4 with TRBJ1-6; D not certain. Germline V gives CDR1 SGHNT, CDR2 YYREEE (reference sequence). V was cut by 0 bases and J by 5 bases, with 6 bases left in between. CDR3 length equals 14 residues. The CDR3 sequence is CASSLGLDNSPLHF. The CDR3 nucleotides read TGTGCCAGCAGCTTGGGACTAGATAATTCACCCCTCCACTTT.

The V call is TRBV23-1, the J call TRBJ1-2, with 8 bases that match TRBD1. TRBV23-1 is labeled an ORF, and its function is uncertain. The CDR3 is 17 amino acids. Germline trimming cut 4 bases from V and 4 bases from J; bases unmatched to any gene: 14. CDR3 sequence reads: CASSPGIRQTGVYGYTF. The CDR3 DNA reads as TGCGCCAGCAGTCCAGGCATAAGACAGACAGGGGTCTATGGCTACACCTTC.

The chain recombines TRBV11-1 with TRBJ1-1, with 9 bases lining up with TRBD1. Germline V gene lookup returns CDR1 SGHAT and CDR2 FQDESV (reference sequence). The CDR3 contains 14 residues. V lost 2 bases, J lost 9 bases, and 7 bases stayed unmatched. CDR3 in amino acids: CASSLLGQGSQAFF. Here the CDR3 DNA reads TGTGCCAGCAGCTTACTAGGACAGGGGAGCCAAGCTTTCTTT.

The chain recombines TRBV6-6 with TRBJ2-3; TRBD1 matches 10 bases. Germline CDR1 reads MNHNY; CDR2 reads SVGAGI (reference sequence). CDR3 length: 16 amino acids. After removal of 7 bases from V and 6 bases from J, the junction contained 13 bases not matched to a gene. CDR3 sequence reads: CASINSPGQGRDTQYF. The CDR3 nucleotides read TGTGCCAGCATCAACTCCCCGGGACAGGGGAGGGATACGCAGTATTTT.